The 18 T cell receptor beta chains presented below share a single source sample, sequenced in a study of TIL therapy for anti-PD-1-resistant metastatic lung cancer. Time point meaning: pre-treatment sample, taken before nivolumab and TIL therapy. The immunoSEQ assay was v3. Clones were read by immunoSEQ multiplex PCR, and TCRdb kept only the in-frame ones, dropping some. The sample contains 50,000 to 70,000 clones, 80% to 90% of which appear only once. The sample was blood, taken at baseline. The receptors derive from a person aged 25-80 years with non-small cell lung cancer.

The V gene is TRBV18, the J gene TRBJ1-4; D ambiguous. The CDR3 has 14 residues. V lost 2 bases and J lost 2, with 6 bases in between. Germline V gene lookup returns CDR1 KGHSH and CDR2 LQKENI. DNA of the CDR3: TGTGCCAGCTCACCAACGACGACTAATGAAAAACTGTTTTTT. Translated, it gives CASSPTTTNEKLFF.

This clone has just one count. The V gene is TRBV4-1, the J gene TRBJ2-3; D possibly uses TRBD1 or TRBD2 (5 bases each). The CDR3 consists of 13 residues. CDR1 is MGHRA, CDR2 YSYEKL, per germline. Trimming stripped 0 bases from V and 6 bases from J, with 7 bases between. The CDR3 sequence: CASSQDEGDTQYF. CDR3 nucleotide sequence: TGCGCCAGCAGCCAAGATGAGGGGGATACGCAGTATTTT.

This clone appeared a single time. The rearrangement links TRBV11-3 to TRBJ2-7; the match to TRBD1 covers 7 bases. V lost 4 bases to trimming and J lost 6 bases; unmatched junction nucleotides: 9. CDR1 and CDR2 from the germline V gene are SGHNT and YENEEA. The CDR3 length is 14 residues. CDR3 coding DNA: TGTGCCAGCAGCTATCGGGACAGTGGAGGCGAGCAGTACTTC. This sequence encodes CASSYRDSGGEQYF.

The chain combines TRBV7-3 with TRBJ2-5, with D perhaps matching TRBD1 or TRBD2 (6 bases each). This CDR3 is built from 13 residues. Germline loops: CDR1 SGHTA, CDR2 FQGTGA. V was shortened by 3 bases and J by 4 bases, with 9 bases between the two germline ends. CDR3 loop: CASSLGGRETQYF. The DNA of the CDR3 is TGTGCCAGCAGCTTGGGGGGCAGAGAGACCCAGTACTTC.

The rearrangement uses TRBV5-4 and TRBJ1-1; D unclear. The V gene lost 0 bases and the J gene lost 1 base, with 10 bases spanning the gap. This CDR3 is built from 15 residues. Germline V CDR1 and CDR2: SGHNT, YYREEE (reference sequence). The CDR3 bases are TGTGCCAGCAGCTTGGTTTGGTCGGAGAACACTGAAGCTTTCTTT. This codes for CASSLVWSENTEAFF.

The CDR3 spells CASSYFRRREGLDEQFF. The CDR3 DNA reads TGTGCCAGCAGCTACTTCCGGCGGCGGGAGGGCCTAGATGAGCAGTTCTTC. The chain combines TRBV11-2 with TRBJ2-1; 9 positions agree with TRBD2. Germline CDR1 SGHAT, CDR2 FQNNGV. This CDR3 contains 17 residues. The junction had 15 bases not matched to a gene; V was cut back by 4 bases and J by 8 bases.

V and J are TRBV5-4 and TRBJ2-7, with a possible D match to TRBD2 (6 bases). The CDR3 contains 13 residues. Germline loops: CDR1 SGHNT, CDR2 YYREEE (reference sequence). V lost 3 bases to trimming and J lost 5 bases, with 12 bases between them. The CDR3: CASSSFPSDEQYF. CDR3 sequence (DNA): TGTGCCAGCAGCTCCTTCCCTAGCGACGAGCAGTACTTC.

This clone came up once. The CDR3 DNA reads TGCGCCAGCAGCTCTTTCGACAGGAACACCGGGGAGCTGTTTTTT. Translating gives CASSSFDRNTGELFF. This chain uses TRBV5-1 with TRBJ2-2, with TRBD1 as a possible D gene (5 bases). V lost 3 bases and J 1 base, leaving 10 bases between the germline ends. The CDR3 runs to 15 residues. Germline CDR1 reads SGHRS; CDR2 reads YFSETQ.

To note about this clone: A read error may produce the germline difference seen at one junction end. The rearrangement uses TRBV6-5 and TRBJ2-1; weak D call: TRBD1 (6 bases). The CDR3 sequence is 12 residues long. Germline CDR1 and CDR2: MNHEY and SVGAGI. Here the CDR3 DNA reads TGTGCCAGCAGCTACGCTGAGACAGGCGCGGTCTTC. Translation gives CASSYAETGAVF.

This chain connects TRBV3-1 (or the pseudogene TRBV3-2) to TRBJ2-1; no definite D call. In germline, CDR1 is LGHDT, CDR2 YNNKEL (reference sequence). The CDR3 has 14 amino acids. Trimming took 1 base from V and 9 from J, leaving 13 bases between them. CDR3 bases: TGTGCCAGCAGCCAAGCTATAGCCTTGAGTGAGCAGTTCTTC. It codes for CASSQAIALSEQFF.

This clone was seen only once. The chain links TRBV30 to TRBJ2-7; TRBD2 aligns across 7 bases. CDR3 size: 14 residues. Per the germline V gene, CDR1 is GTSNPN and CDR2 is SVGIG (reference sequence). Germline trimming cut 4 bases from V and 6 bases from J; bases unmatched to any gene: 12. The CDR3 loop is CAWTSKGEGREQYF. The DNA of the CDR3 is TGTGCCTGGACCTCTAAAGGGGAGGGTCGCGAGCAGTACTTC.

The chain uses TRBV7-6 and TRBJ2-5; either TRBD1 or TRBD2 may fit D (5 bases each). Looked up from germline, CDR1 is SGHVS and CDR2 is FNYEAQ. Trimming left V 3 bases short and J 4 bases short, with 6 bases between. This CDR3 is 12 amino acids long. The CDR3 here is CASSFGGETQYF. CDR3 coding DNA: TGTGCCAGCAGCTTTGGGGGAGAGACCCAGTACTTC.

This chain joins TRBV5-6 and TRBJ2-6; no definite D call. The CDR3 spans 14 residues. Germline V gene data show CDR1 as SGHDT and CDR2 as YYEEEE. Trimming left V 4 bases short and J 0 bases short, with 5 bases between. The CDR3 bases are TGTGCCAGCAGCCGGCCCTCTGGGGCCAACGTCCTGACTTTC. Its protein product is CASSRPSGANVLTF. Filled out from reference TRBV5-6 and TRBJ2-6, the complete variable domain reads DAGVTQSPTHLIKTRGQQVTLRCSPKSGHDTVSWYQQALGQGPQFIFQYYEEEERQRGNFPDRFSGHQFPNYSSELNVNALLLGDSALYLCASSRPSGANVLTFGAGSRLTVL.

The chain links TRBV24-1 to TRBJ2-5; 11 bases are shared with TRBD1. There are 13 residues in the CDR3. Germline V gives CDR1 KGHDR, CDR2 SFDVKD. The V segment lost 3 bases and the J segment 9 bases; nucleotides outside the gene matches: 2. CDR3 bases: TGTGCCACCAGTGATCCGGGACAGGGGGCCCAGTACTTC. Translated, it gives CATSDPGQGAQYF.

V gene TRBV28 combines with J gene TRBJ1-4; the D gene is possibly TRBD1 (5 bases). V was shortened by 10 bases and J by 7 bases, with 16 bases between the two germline ends. In germline, CDR1 is MDHEN, CDR2 SYDVKM. The length of the CDR3 is 13 residues. For the CDR3, the DNA is TGTGCCACATGGGGGTTTCTGGGTGAAAAACTGTTTTTT. Encoded protein: CATWGFLGEKLFF.

This rearrangement joins TRBV5-6 to TRBJ1-5, with D possibly TRBD1 on 5 matching bases. The V gene lost 7 bases and the J gene lost 6 bases, with 11 bases spanning the gap. Germline V gene lookup returns CDR1 SGHDT and CDR2 YYEEEE. This CDR3 is built from 12 residues. The DNA for the CDR3 is TGTGCCAGCGCCCGGGGGAGTCAGCCCCAGCATTTT. Residues: CASARGSQPQHF.

The chain has TRBV29-1 and TRBJ2-3, with TRBD1 matching 8 bases. Trimming cost V 4 bases and J 3 bases; bases outside gene matches: 3. CDR3 size: 13 residues. CDR1 is SQVTM, CDR2 ANQGSEA, per germline. CDR3 region: CSVARDRTDTQYF. The DNA of the CDR3 is TGCAGCGTTGCCCGGGACAGGACAGATACGCAGTATTTT.

The genes are TRBV7-2 and TRBJ2-5, with D maybe TRBD1 (6 bases). V lost 4 bases, J lost 4 bases, and 16 bases lay in between. Germline values: CDR1 SGHTA, CDR2 FQGNSA. The CDR3 extends over 15 amino acids. The chain's CDR3 is CASSYQTGELETQYF. The CDR3 nucleotides are TGTGCCAGCAGCTACCAGACAGGAGAGCTAGAGACCCAGTACTTC.